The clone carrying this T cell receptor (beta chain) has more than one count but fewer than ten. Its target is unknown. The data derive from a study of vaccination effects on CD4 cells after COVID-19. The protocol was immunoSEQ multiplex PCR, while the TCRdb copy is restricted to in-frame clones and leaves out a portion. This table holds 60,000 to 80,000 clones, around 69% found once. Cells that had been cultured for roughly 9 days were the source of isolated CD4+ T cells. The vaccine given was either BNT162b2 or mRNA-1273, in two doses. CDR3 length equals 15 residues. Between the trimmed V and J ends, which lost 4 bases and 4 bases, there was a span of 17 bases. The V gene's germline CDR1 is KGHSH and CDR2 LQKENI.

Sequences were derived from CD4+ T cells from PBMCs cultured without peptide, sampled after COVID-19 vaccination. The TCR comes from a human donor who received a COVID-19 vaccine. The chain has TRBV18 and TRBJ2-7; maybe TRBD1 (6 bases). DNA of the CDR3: TGTGCCAGCTCACAGACCAGACAGGAAATATACGAGCAGTACGTC. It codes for CASSQTRQEIYEQYV.